A single sample is the source of the 18 T cell receptor beta chains below, sequenced in a study of T cell repertoires in cytomegalovirus infection. Via MiXCR, TCRdb re-called the reads, giving one row per CDR3 protein. The table includes fewer than 300,000 distinct CDR3 sequences, about 25% detected once. Sequenced: PBMCs. These receptors originate from a human donor in good health (CMV status not recorded). Some clones in this sample may be carry-over from other donors' samples.

This CDR3 reads CAISGTNYGYTF. CDR3 in DNA: TGTGCCATATCCGGGACTAACTATGGCTACACCTTC. The chain couples TRBV10-3 to TRBJ1-2; D is uncertain. V shed 9 bases and J shed 0 bases, with 8 bases lying between them. The length of the CDR3 is 12 residues. Germline CDR1 ENHRY, CDR2 SYGVKD.

This clonotype came up a few times. This rearrangement joins TRBV28 to TRBJ1-5, with 8 bases identical to TRBD1. The length of the CDR3 is 14 residues. Per the germline V gene, CDR1 is MDHEN and CDR2 is SYDVKM. The junction had 4 bases not matched to a gene; V was cut back by 2 bases and J by 7 bases. As DNA, the CDR3 is TGTGCCAGCAGTTTAGGACAGGGTTGGCAGCCCCAGCATTTT. Protein product: CASSLGQGWQPQHF. Looking up the rest from reference TRBV28 and TRBJ1-5 gives the full variable domain: DVKVTQSSRYLVKRTGEKVFLECVQDMDHENMFWYRQDPGLGLRLIYFSYDVKMKEKGDIPEGYSVSREKKERFSLILESASTNQTSMYLCASSLGQGWQPQHFGDGTRLSIL.

This clonotype was recorded once. The CDR3 DNA is TGTGCCAGCAGCTCCTTCCCGGGACAGGGGCGGTACACTGAAGCTTTCTTT. Its protein is CASSSFPGQGRYTEAFF. This sequence joins TRBV5-5 and TRBJ1-1, with 10 bases aligning to TRBD1. The CDR3 has 17 amino acids. Trimming cost V 3 bases and J 3 bases; bases outside gene matches: 11. Germline V CDR1 and CDR2: SGHKS, YYEKEE (reference sequence). Based on the CDR3 plus reference TRBV5-5 and TRBJ1-1, the full variable domain is DAGVTQSPTHLIKTRGQQVTLRCSPISGHKSVSWYQQVLGQGPQFIFQYYEKEERGRGNFPDRFSARQFPNYSSELNVNALLLGDSALYLCASSSFPGQGRYTEAFFGQGTRLTVV.

In this sample, this clonotype turned up a few times. The chain recombines TRBV12-3 or TRBV12-4 with TRBJ2-1, with D maybe TRBD1 (6 bases). This CDR3 is built from 13 residues. V lost 4 bases to trimming and J lost 6 bases, with 10 bases between them. CDR3 sequence: CASSSLGGNEQFF. CDR3 DNA sequence: TGTGCCAGCAGTTCGCTAGGGGGCAATGAGCAGTTCTTC.

This clonotype came up many times. The chain uses TRBV7-9 and TRBJ1-5, with 11 bases fitting TRBD1. V was clipped by 1 base and J by 7 bases; unmatched bases: 6. The CDR3 spans 16 residues. Germline V gives CDR1 SEHNR, CDR2 FQNEAQ (reference sequence). In DNA form, the CDR3 reads TGTGCCAGCAGCTTAGAATGGACAGGGGGCGGGCAGCCCCAGCATTTT. Its protein product is CASSLEWTGGGQPQHF.

Comments on this clonotype: Just one base apart from a much larger clone, this may be a read error. This chain uses TRBV7-2 with TRBJ2-6; the D call may be TRBD1 or TRBD2 (6 bases each). CDR3 length: 14 residues. Germline lookup yields CDR1 SGHTA and CDR2 FQGNSA. The CDR3 DNA reads as TGTGCCAGCAGCGCCAGTTGGGGGGCCAACGTCCTGTCTTTC. Translating it yields CASSASWGANVLSF.

This clonotype was observed a handful of times. This chain uses TRBV27 with TRBJ2-1, with a tentative D call TRBD2 (6 bases). The CDR3 totals 15 residues. Germline V gene lookup returns CDR1 MNHEY and CDR2 SMNVEV (reference sequence). Trimming cost V 2 bases and J 9 bases, with 17 bases left between them. The CDR3 bases are TGTGCCAGCAGTTTAAGAAGGAGCCTAGCGAGTGAGCAGTTCTTC. This gives the protein CASSLRRSLASEQFF.

This clonotype was seen a handful of times. This CDR3 is CASSLTEVHQPQHF. In DNA, the CDR3 is TGTGCCAGCAGTTTAACAGAAGTTCATCAGCCCCAGCATTTT. The V gene is TRBV6-6, the J gene TRBJ1-5; D remains ambiguous. CDR1 and CDR2 (germline): MNHNY, SVGAGI (reference sequence). Trimming removed 4 bases at V and 5 bases at J, with 12 bases between. This CDR3 spans 14 amino acids.

In its sample, this clonotype was seen many times. DNA of the CDR3: TGTGCCAGCAGCTCTTTTCTAGCGTCCTACGAGCAGTACTTC. Amino acid sequence: CASSSFLASYEQYF. V and J are TRBV7-2 and TRBJ2-7; tentatively, D is TRBD2 (6 bases). Per germline, CDR1 SGHTA and CDR2 FQGNSA. V was cut by 4 bases and J by 1 base, with 11 bases left in between. This CDR3 has 14 residues. Filled out from reference TRBV7-2 and TRBJ2-7, the complete variable domain reads GAGVSQSPSNKVTEKGKDVELRCDPISGHTALYWYRQSLGQGLEFLIYFQGNSAPDKSGLPSDRFSAERTGGSVSTLTIQRTQQEDSAVYLCASSSFLASYEQYFGPGTRLTVT.

This clonotype was seen a handful of times. The rearrangement links TRBV6-6 to TRBJ2-1; 7 bases are shared with TRBD1. With V trimmed by 2 bases and J by 3 bases, 4 bases remained unmatched. The CDR3 loop spans 15 amino acids. The V gene's germline CDR1 is MNHNY and CDR2 SVGAGI (reference sequence). CDR3: CASSYEGALYNEQFF. CDR3 DNA sequence: TGTGCCAGCAGTTACGAGGGGGCCCTCTACAATGAGCAGTTCTTC.

The table lists this clonotype with many counts. This chain uses TRBV7-3 with TRBJ2-1; possibly TRBD2 for D (7 bases). This CDR3 comprises 14 residues. Per the germline V gene, CDR1 is SGHTA and CDR2 is FQGTGA. Trimming stripped 2 bases from V and 7 bases from J, with 12 bases between. CDR3 nucleotides: TGTGCCAGCAGCTTAGGGGGGGCGTCAAATGAGCAGTTCTTC. Residues: CASSLGGASNEQFF.

This clonotype was picked up a small number of times. V is TRBV15 and J is TRBJ1-1; maybe TRBD1 (5 bases). CDR3 length equals 15 residues. Germline V gene data show CDR1 as LNHNV and CDR2 as YYDKDF (reference sequence). The germline V and J ends were trimmed by 2 bases and 0 bases, with 10 bases remaining between them. The CDR3 bases are TGTGCCACCAGCAGACCTGGGACGGTGAACACTGAAGCTTTCTTT. Protein sequence: CATSRPGTVNTEAFF.

This clonotype was counted only a few times. V and J are TRBV30 and TRBJ2-1; no clear D. Germline V gene data show CDR1 as GTSNPN and CDR2 as SVGIG (reference sequence). The CDR3 runs to 11 residues. Trimming shortened V by 0 bases and J by 10 bases, and 7 bases separated the two germline ends. The CDR3 sequence is CAWSVLFEQFF. For the CDR3, the DNA is TGTGCCTGGAGTGTACTTTTCGAGCAGTTCTTC.

This chain links TRBV2 with TRBJ2-5; 8 bases map to TRBD1. The CDR3 loop spans 18 amino acids. V was clipped by 7 bases and J by 7 bases; unmatched bases: 23. Germline V gene lookup returns CDR1 SNHLY and CDR2 FYNNEI. The CDR3 DNA reads TGTGCCAGCACTGGTGGCCCCGGAGTTGGACAGGGTGTGGGGACCCAGTACTTC. Translated: CASTGGPGVGQGVGTQYF.

V usage is TRBV6-2 or TRBV6-3 and J usage is TRBJ2-7, with D unresolved. In germline, CDR1 is MNHEY, CDR2 SVGEGT. V lost 6 bases, J lost 7 bases, and 16 bases lay in between. There are 13 residues in the CDR3. The CDR3 nucleotides read TGTGCCAGCAGCATGACTTTTCTCGGAGAGCAGTACTTC. Its protein is CASSMTFLGEQYF.

This clonotype was counted at least ten times. This chain connects TRBV7-8 to TRBJ2-1; 10 nucleotides line up with TRBD1. Germline V gene lookup returns CDR1 SGHVS and CDR2 FQNEAQ. The CDR3 has 15 residues. The V segment lost 4 bases and the J segment 9 bases; nucleotides outside the gene matches: 9. The CDR3 reads CASSSSTGGKGEQFF. CDR3 bases: TGTGCCAGCAGCTCGTCGACAGGGGGCAAGGGTGAGCAGTTCTTC.

The chain employs TRBV28 and TRBJ1-4, with TRBD1 matching 7 bases. There are 14 residues in the CDR3. The germline gives CDR1 MDHEN, CDR2 SYDVKM. V was clipped by 2 bases and J by 13 bases; unmatched bases: 10. Written as DNA, the CDR3 is TGTGCCAGCAGTTTAATGGGACAGCAGCTAGCACTGTTTTTT. Amino acids: CASSLMGQQLALFF.

This clonotype turned up a few times. This chain connects TRBV6-1 to TRBJ1-4, with 7 nucleotides matching TRBD1. The CDR3 runs to 14 residues. Trimming removed 4 bases from V and 8 bases from J; junction bases left unmatched: 7. Germline-derived CDR1 and CDR2 are MNHNS and SASEGT. Written as DNA, the CDR3 is TGTGCCAGCAGTGCGACAGGGTCAGAAGAAAAACTGTTTTTT. Its protein product is CASSATGSEEKLFF.